This paragraph covers one T cell receptor beta chain sequence. The record originates from a study of T-cell memory formation after mild COVID-19. Using its own MiXCR run on the 5' RACE reads, TCRdb lists one record per CDR3 protein. The data show about 55,000 distinct CDR3 sequences, about a quarter seen once. The germline V gene encodes CDR1 MNHEY and CDR2 SVGEGT. Trimming cost V 5 bases and J 7 bases, with 12 bases left between them. The CDR3 has 12 residues. The chain employs TRBV6-2 or TRBV6-3 and TRBJ2-7; D tentatively reads TRBD1 or TRBD2 (5 bases each). The source of this sequence is a young man who had mild COVID-19 (a few samples of this study predate the infection). Cell type and time point are not known. Sequencing was carried out using PBMCs or a T cell subset sorted from them (not recorded which). The CDR3 spells CASSRDPWEQYF. For the CDR3, the DNA is TGTGCCAGCAGTCGGGACCCCTGGGAGCAGTACTTC.